This TCR beta chain derives from a study of cytomegalovirus exposure and HLA in healthy donors. This clone was seen once. This PCR relied on a set of 60 Vbeta primers and 13 Jbeta primers. Assay used: immunoSEQ multiplex PCR; TCRdb lists only in-frame clones, some missing. The sample comprises about 210,000 clones, approximately 81% of which are singletons, and approximately 0.24% rests with the top ten. The germline CDR1 and CDR2 sequences are MNHNS and SASEGT. The length of the CDR3 is 18 residues. Sequencing was performed on PBMCs. This clonotype originated in a girl aged 2 to 10 in good health and CMV-seronegative. The genes are TRBV6-1 and TRBJ2-5; D is perhaps TRBD2 (7 bases). With the DNA end fitting TRBJ2-7 better, the J assignment may be wrong. CDR3 sequence: CASSEARPRRGRPYEQYF. The CDR3 DNA sequence: TGTGCCAGCAGTGAAGCACGTCCTCGGCGGGGGCGTCCCTACGAGCAGTACTTC.